This T cell receptor beta chain originates from a study of identifying expanded T cells in peripheral blood. Study-wide results and limits: Variance in clone template counts between roughly two-week samples significantly increased with total template count across all healthy donors. Differentially abundant clones: 0.95 to 1.5 between replicates, 16.4 at roughly 15 days, 19 to 20 at four.

Profiled with immunoSEQ multiplex PCR; TCRdb holds only in-frame clones, not every one. The data contain about 90,000 clones, around 84% of them singletons. Collection occurred without any documented infections or immune events in donors. A note on this clone: Its antigen is as yet unknown.

This CDR3 region has 15 residues. V lost 7 bases and J lost 3, with 19 bases in between. Germline loops: CDR1 SGHDT, CDR2 YYEEEE. The receptor comes from a person aged 18 to 75 in good health. This sequence joins TRBV5-6 and TRBJ1-1; D perhaps matches TRBD1 (6 bases). Source material: blood. DNA for the CDR3: TGTGCCAGCCTCCCCCTTACAGGGCGGGACACTGAAGCTTTCTTT. Protein product: CASLPLTGRDTEAFF.